This T cell receptor (beta chain) came from a study of T cells in Graves' hyperthyroidism and ophthalmopathy. The investigators amplified TCR beta CDR3 regions from RNA transcripts. First-round RT-PCR with HTBI primers amplified the TCR CDR3 region. A single record per CDR3 protein comes from TCRdb applying MiXCR to the multiplex PCR reads. The sample lists about 740,000 distinct CDR3 sequences, 12% to 15% occurring once. As regards this clonotype: Antigen unknown.

Points from the study as a whole: A model of 13 V-J features distinguished ophthalmopathy from stable hyperthyroidism. Most thyroid clonotypes expanded above 0.001 were also detected in blood.

Trimming removed 4 bases from V and 4 bases from J, with 23 bases in between. This CDR3 region has 17 residues. The germline gives CDR1 SGHDT, CDR2 YYEEEE. This sequence originates from a woman between 18 and 29 years old with Graves' hyperthyroidism. The chain recombines TRBV5-6 with TRBJ1-1; possible D gene TRBD1, 5 bases. Sequenced input: blood. CDR3 loop: CASSPHRRGGEFTEAFF. CDR3 coding DNA: TGTGCCAGCAGCCCACACAGGAGGGGTGGGGAGTTCACTGAAGCTTTCTTT.